The rows below give T cell receptor beta chains drawn from one sample of a study of cytomegalovirus exposure and HLA in healthy donors. Assay: immunoSEQ multiplex PCR; the TCRdb copy retains only in-frame clones and omits some. This sample's table has tens of thousands of clones. The source material was PBMCs. All receptors come from a man aged 35-49 years in good health and CMV-seronegative. CDR3s include the opening cysteine and the closing phenylalanine or tryptophan. D genes are given only for firm matches.

V gene: TRBV4-2
D gene: TRBD2
J gene: TRBJ2-1
CDR3 DNA: TGTGCCAGCAGCCAAGATGGCGGGGGGGCTAGTGAGCAGTTCTTC
CDR3 protein: CASSQDGGGASEQFF

V gene: TRBV19
D gene: -
J gene: TRBJ2-6
CDR3 DNA: TGTGCCAGCCACCGGGATTCCAAGGGTTCTGGGGCCAACGTCCTGACTTTC
CDR3 protein: CASHRDSKGSGANVLTF

V gene: TRBV27
D gene: -
J gene: TRBJ1-2
CDR3 DNA: TGTGCCAGCAGTGGCCAGGGGAGGGGCTATGGCTACACCTTC
CDR3 protein: CASSGQGRGYGYTF

V gene: TRBV5-1
D gene: TRBD1
J gene: TRBJ2-1
CDR3 DNA: TGCGCCAGCAGCTCGGTAGGTGGACAGGGGGCCAATGAGCAGTTCTTC
CDR3 protein: CASSSVGGQGANEQFF

V gene: TRBV6-1
D gene: -
J gene: TRBJ1-4
CDR3 DNA: TGTGCCAGCAGTGAACACACAGAGAATGAAAAACTGTTTTTT
CDR3 protein: CASSEHTENEKLFF

V gene: TRBV7-3
D gene: -
J gene: TRBJ2-7
CDR3 DNA: TGTGCCAGCAGCTTGGTGGTCGATGACAGAGCCTACGAGCAGTACTTC
CDR3 protein: CASSLVVDDRAYEQYF

V gene: TRBV5-1
D gene: TRBD1
J gene: TRBJ2-5
CDR3 DNA: TGCGCCAGCAGCTCCAACAGGGGGCGTGACGGAACCCAGTACTTC
CDR3 protein: CASSSNRGRDGTQYF

V gene: TRBV7-6
D gene: TRBD2
J gene: TRBJ2-3
CDR3 DNA: TGTGCCAGCAGCTTAGAACCTAGCGGGGGGTCAGGTCGCACAGATACGCAGTATTTT
CDR3 protein: CASSLEPSGGSGRTDTQYF

V gene: TRBV13
D gene: TRBD1
J gene: TRBJ2-7
CDR3 DNA: TGTGCCAGCAGCGGGACAGGAAAATCCTACGAGCAGTACTTC
CDR3 protein: CASSGTGKSYEQYF

V gene: TRBV6-5
D gene: TRBD1
J gene: TRBJ2-5
CDR3 DNA: TGTGCCAGCAGGACGGACAGGGGAGGAGCAGAGACCCAGTACTTC
CDR3 protein: CASRTDRGGAETQYF

V gene: TRBV7-6
D gene: -
J gene: TRBJ2-7
CDR3 DNA: TGTGCCAGCAGCCTAAGAAGGCCGGCAGGATCCTACGAGCAGTACTTC
CDR3 protein: CASSLRRPAGSYEQYF

V gene: TRBV9
D gene: TRBD1
J gene: TRBJ1-1
CDR3 DNA: TGTGCCAGCAGCGCCCAACCCGACAGGGGGGAAGCTTTCTTT
CDR3 protein: CASSAQPDRGEAFF

V gene: TRBV19
D gene: TRBD1
J gene: TRBJ1-5
CDR3 DNA: TGTGCCAGTAGTGCAACAGGGGGCAGAGGTCAGCCCCAGCATTTT
CDR3 protein: CASSATGGRGQPQHF

V gene: TRBV6-6
D gene: TRBD2
J gene: TRBJ2-2
CDR3 DNA: TGTGCCAGCCGGACTAGCGGGACCGGGGAGCTGTTTTTT
CDR3 protein: CASRTSGTGELFF

V gene: TRBV5-1
D gene: TRBD2
J gene: TRBJ2-7
CDR3 DNA: TGCGCCAGCAGCTTGGCACCTAGCGGGGGGGGTGAGCAGTACTTC
CDR3 protein: CASSLAPSGGGEQYF

V gene: TRBV5-1
D gene: TRBD1
J gene: TRBJ2-3
CDR3 DNA: TGCGCCAGCAGCTCAGGACAGGGAGCCCCAGATACGCAGTATTTT
CDR3 protein: CASSSGQGAPDTQYF

V gene: TRBV9
D gene: TRBD2
J gene: TRBJ2-5
CDR3 DNA: TGTGCCAGCAGCGTAGGGGGGGGAGGAGAGACCCAGTACTTC
CDR3 protein: CASSVGGGGETQYF

V gene: TRBV21-1
D gene: -
J gene: TRBJ2-7
CDR3 DNA: TGTGCCAGCACTAACCGAGGCTCTCAGGAGCAGTACTTC
CDR3 protein: CASTNRGSQEQYF

V gene: TRBV4-1
D gene: -
J gene: TRBJ2-3
CDR3 DNA: TGCGCCAGCAGCCAGGGGAGGGGGGGGGTCACAGATACGCAGTATTTT
CDR3 protein: CASSQGRGGVTDTQYF

V gene: TRBV7-9
D gene: TRBD1
J gene: TRBJ1-6
CDR3 DNA: TGTGCCAGCAGCGACGGACAGGGAAACTCACCCCTCCACTTT
CDR3 protein: CASSDGQGNSPLHF

V gene: TRBV5-4
D gene: TRBD1
J gene: TRBJ1-2
CDR3 DNA: TGTGCCATCACGACAGGGTGGTTTACCTATGGCTACACCTTC
CDR3 protein: CAITTGWFTYGYTF

V gene: TRBV9
D gene: -
J gene: TRBJ2-5
CDR3 DNA: TGTGCCAGCAGCGTAGAAGGGCAAAGGGGGGGAGAGACCCAGTACTTC
CDR3 protein: CASSVEGQRGGETQYF

V gene: TRBV7-9
D gene: TRBD1
J gene: TRBJ1-1
CDR3 DNA: TGTGCCAGCAGCTTAGAACCTTTAGGGGGCGGATCTGAAGCTTTCTTT
CDR3 protein: CASSLEPLGGGSEAFF

V gene: TRBV4-1
D gene: -
J gene: TRBJ2-1
CDR3 DNA: TGCGCCAGCAGCCAAGGACTTGAGCAGTTCTTC
CDR3 protein: CASSQGLEQFF

V gene: TRBV6-1
D gene: TRBD1
J gene: TRBJ1-4
CDR3 DNA: TGTGCCAGCAGTGAATTTGGGACAGGTCTTGCCGAAAAACTGTTTTTT
CDR3 protein: CASSEFGTGLAEKLFF

V gene: TRBV18
D gene: TRBD1
J gene: TRBJ2-7
CDR3 DNA: TGTGCCAGCTCACCGGGACAGGGTTCCTACGAGCAGTACTTC
CDR3 protein: CASSPGQGSYEQYF

V gene: TRBV6-1
D gene: TRBD1
J gene: TRBJ2-7
CDR3 DNA: TGTGCCGGTAGGACAGGTCAGCGGTATGAGCAGTACTTC
CDR3 protein: CAGRTGQRYEQYF

V gene: TRBV7-2
D gene: -
J gene: TRBJ2-7
CDR3 DNA: TGTGCCAGCAGCCTAATCCGCCGGGGGAGTAACGAGCAGTACTTC
CDR3 protein: CASSLIRRGSNEQYF

V gene: TRBV5-6
D gene: -
J gene: TRBJ1-1
CDR3 DNA: TGTGCCAGCAGCTCGAATACAGGGAGCACTGAAGCTTTCTTT
CDR3 protein: CASSSNTGSTEAFF

V gene: TRBV7-8
D gene: TRBD1
J gene: TRBJ2-7
CDR3 DNA: TGTGCCAGCAGCATTACCCGGGGGACAGGGTACGAGCAGTACTTC
CDR3 protein: CASSITRGTGYEQYF

V gene: TRBV7-3
D gene: -
J gene: TRBJ2-7
CDR3 DNA: TGTGCCAGCAGCTTAAACAGGGATGGCGAGCAGTACTTC
CDR3 protein: CASSLNRDGEQYF

V gene: TRBV5-6
D gene: TRBD1
J gene: TRBJ1-2
CDR3 DNA: TGTGCCAGCAGACTAGACAGGGGGCATGGCTACACCTTC
CDR3 protein: CASRLDRGHGYTF

V gene: TRBV29-1
D gene: -
J gene: TRBJ2-5
CDR3 DNA: TGCAGCGTCGGCGGAGGGGGCCAGGAGACCCAGTACTTC
CDR3 protein: CSVGGGGQETQYF

V gene: TRBV6-1
D gene: TRBD1
J gene: TRBJ1-2
CDR3 DNA: TGTGCCAGCAGTGACCGCCGAGGACAGGGGGAACGCTATGGCTACACCTTC
CDR3 protein: CASSDRRGQGERYGYTF

V gene: TRBV6-5
D gene: -
J gene: TRBJ1-1
CDR3 DNA: TGTGCCAGCAGTCGACAGAGGAACACTGAAGCTTTCTTT
CDR3 protein: CASSRQRNTEAFF

V gene: TRBV30
D gene: -
J gene: TRBJ2-7
CDR3 DNA: TGTGCCTGGAGTGTACGTACGTTGAGCTCCTACGAGCAGTACTTC
CDR3 protein: CAWSVRTLSSYEQYF

V gene: TRBV7-7
D gene: TRBD1
J gene: TRBJ2-7
CDR3 DNA: TGTGCTAGCAGCTTAGCCCTCTGGGACAGGCAGTACTTC
CDR3 protein: CASSLALWDRQYF

V gene: TRBV9
D gene: -
J gene: TRBJ1-1
CDR3 DNA: TGTGCCAGCAGCACCCGACAGAATATGAACACTGAAGCTTTCTTT
CDR3 protein: CASSTRQNMNTEAFF

V gene: TRBV5-5
D gene: TRBD1
J gene: TRBJ1-1
CDR3 DNA: TGTGCCAGCAGCTTGGACAGGGGAAGGACTGAAGCTTTCTTT
CDR3 protein: CASSLDRGRTEAFF

V gene: TRBV7-8
D gene: -
J gene: TRBJ2-1
CDR3 DNA: TGTGCCAGCAGATTAGGGGGGGTCGGCAGGAGTGAGCAGTTCTTC
CDR3 protein: CASRLGGVGRSEQFF

V gene: TRBV6-1
D gene: -
J gene: TRBJ1-1
CDR3 DNA: TGTGCCAGCAGTGATATCCTGCGAGCTTTCTTT
CDR3 protein: CASSDILRAFF

V gene: TRBV29-1
D gene: -
J gene: TRBJ2-3
CDR3 DNA: TGCAGCGTTGAAGGGACACCTAGCACAGATACGCAGTATTTT
CDR3 protein: CSVEGTPSTDTQYF

V gene: TRBV5-6
D gene: -
J gene: TRBJ1-3
CDR3 DNA: TGTGCCAGCAGCAGCCCGGGACTCTATGCAAACACCATATATTTT
CDR3 protein: CASSSPGLYANTIYF

V gene: TRBV6-4
D gene: -
J gene: TRBJ1-6
CDR3 DNA: TGTGCCAGCAGTGACTATGTTAGGCAGGTAGAAAGAAATTCACCCCTCCACTTT
CDR3 protein: CASSDYVRQVERNSPLHF

V gene: TRBV6-5
D gene: -
J gene: TRBJ1-6
CDR3 DNA: TGTGCCAGCAGTCTGGGGCTGGGTTATAATTCACCCCTCCACTTT
CDR3 protein: CASSLGLGYNSPLHF

V gene: TRBV9
D gene: TRBD2
J gene: TRBJ2-5
CDR3 DNA: TGTGCCAGCAGCGGCGGACTAGCGGGGGGCCAAGAGACCCAGTACTTC
CDR3 protein: CASSGGLAGGQETQYF

V gene: TRBV28
D gene: -
J gene: TRBJ1-6
CDR3 DNA: TGTGCCAGCAGTTTAGGGGGGGCAGTGGGCTCACCCCTCCACTTT
CDR3 protein: CASSLGGAVGSPLHF

V gene: TRBV4-2
D gene: TRBD2
J gene: TRBJ2-3
CDR3 DNA: TGTGCCAGCAGCCAAGCGGGGGGGTTCACAGATACGCAGTATTTT
CDR3 protein: CASSQAGGFTDTQYF

V gene: TRBV7-6
D gene: -
J gene: TRBJ2-3
CDR3 DNA: TGTGCCAGCAGCTGGGGAGGGGGGACAGATACGCAGTATTTT
CDR3 protein: CASSWGGGTDTQYF

V gene: TRBV7-2
D gene: -
J gene: TRBJ2-2
CDR3 DNA: TGTGCCAGCAGCTTATACAGGGCTGACACCGGGGAGCTGTTTTTT
CDR3 protein: CASSLYRADTGELFF

V gene: TRBV5-5
D gene: TRBD1
J gene: TRBJ1-5
CDR3 DNA: TGTGCCAGCAGCTTACCCGGGACAGGGGGCAGTCAGCCCCAGCATTTT
CDR3 protein: CASSLPGTGGSQPQHF

V gene: TRBV29-1
D gene: -
J gene: TRBJ2-7
CDR3 DNA: TGCAGCGTTGGGGGGGGGCCCTACGAGCAGTACTTC
CDR3 protein: CSVGGGPYEQYF

V gene: TRBV7-8
D gene: -
J gene: TRBJ2-5
CDR3 DNA: TGTGCCAGCAGACCACAGTCCCGGGCAGGGCCGTACCAAGAGACCCAGTACTTC
CDR3 protein: CASRPQSRAGPYQETQYF

V gene: TRBV30
D gene: -
J gene: TRBJ1-5
CDR3 DNA: TGTGCCTGGAGTGGAGGGGGAGGCAATCAGCCCCAGCATTTT
CDR3 protein: CAWSGGGGNQPQHF

V gene: TRBV30
D gene: TRBD1
J gene: TRBJ1-3
CDR3 DNA: TGTGCCTGGACTACTCTACAGGGGCATGGAAACACCATATATTTT
CDR3 protein: CAWTTLQGHGNTIYF

V gene: TRBV28
D gene: TRBD1
J gene: TRBJ1-5
CDR3 DNA: TGTGCCAGCAGTCCCCGGGGGACAGGGCAGCCCCAGCATTTT
CDR3 protein: CASSPRGTGQPQHF

V gene: TRBV6-4
D gene: TRBD1
J gene: TRBJ2-1
CDR3 DNA: TGTGCCAGCAGCGACGGACAGGAGAACAATGAGCAGTTCTTC
CDR3 protein: CASSDGQENNEQFF

V gene: TRBV15
D gene: -
J gene: TRBJ2-6
CDR3 DNA: TGTGCCACCAGCAACGGGGGTGACGCTGGGGCCAACGTCCTGACTTTC
CDR3 protein: CATSNGGDAGANVLTF

V gene: TRBV29-1
D gene: -
J gene: TRBJ2-5
CDR3 DNA: TGCAGCGTTGAGGTTCAGGGGGGGACCCAGTACTTC
CDR3 protein: CSVEVQGGTQYF